What follows are 21 T cell receptor beta chains derived from one specimen sequenced in a study of neurological immune-mediated disorders. One entry per CDR3 protein results from TCRdb running MiXCR on the 5' RACE reads. The sample contains 100,000 to 150,000 distinct CDR3 sequences, about 3.4% of which appear only once. The sequenced sample was PBMCs. These receptors all come from a woman under 40 with multiple sclerosis.

Many counts were recorded for this clonotype. The genes are TRBV3-1 and TRBJ2-4, with 7 bases lining up with TRBD2. The CDR3 spans 15 residues. V trimming: 0 bases; J trimming: 1 base; junction bases outside the gene matches: 0. CDR1 is LGHDT, CDR2 YNNKEL, per germline (reference sequence). Written as DNA, the CDR3 is TGTGCCAGCAGCCAAGAGGGGGGGGCCAAAAACATTCAGTACTTC. Encoded protein: CASSQEGGAKNIQYF.

In the case of this clonotype: A much larger clone lies a single base off, so this may be a read error. The V call is TRBV9, the J call TRBJ1-4, with D unclear. This CDR3 has 14 residues. Germline V gene sequence: CDR1 SGDLS, CDR2 YYNGEE. Trimming pared 2 bases from V and 5 bases from J, leaving 10 bases between. Here the CDR3 reads CASSVAKRNEKLFF. The CDR3 coding sequence is TGTGCCAGCAGCGTTGCAAAGCGAAATGAAAAACTGTTTTTT.

Many counts were recorded for this clonotype. V usage is TRBV18 and J usage is TRBJ1-5; D remains unclear. Per the germline V gene, CDR1 is KGHSH and CDR2 is LQKENI. V dropped 2 bases and J dropped 4 bases, with 6 bases sitting between them. The CDR3 spans 13 residues. The CDR3 loop is CASSPDGNQPQHF. For the CDR3, the DNA is TGTGCCAGCTCACCAGACGGAAATCAGCCCCAGCATTTT.

This clonotype was observed at least ten times. This chain uses TRBV4-3 with TRBJ2-1; no reliable D call. V lost 4 bases to trimming and J lost 8 bases, with 12 bases between them. The CDR3 is 13 residues long. Germline values: CDR1 LGHNA, CDR2 YSLEER. The chain's CDR3 is CASSRTPGYEQFF. DNA of the CDR3: TGCGCCAGCAGCCGAACGCCCGGGTATGAGCAGTTCTTC.

This clonotype was detected ten times or more. The J gene is TRBJ2-7, the V gene TRBV10-3, with a tentative D call TRBD1 (5 bases). Trimming took 6 bases from V and 9 from J, leaving 21 bases between them. Germline-derived CDR1 and CDR2 are ENHRY and SYGVKD. The CDR3 runs 14 residues. CDR3 sequence: CAISETDGGARQYF. CDR3 coding DNA: TGTGCCATCAGCGAAACAGACGGTGGGGCAAGGCAGTACTTC.

This clonotype was detected many times. The chain combines TRBV7-2 with TRBJ2-2; D unresolved. Trimming removed 1 base at V and 7 bases at J, with 4 bases between. The V gene's germline CDR1 is SGHTA and CDR2 FQGNSA. This CDR3 is 12 amino acids long. CDR3 residues: CASSLVVGELFF. CDR3 sequence (DNA): TGTGCCAGCAGCTTAGTTGTCGGGGAGCTGTTTTTT.

There are many counts of this clonotype. V gene TRBV27 combines with J gene TRBJ1-2; 9 bases align to TRBD1. The CDR3 is 15 residues long. Looked up from germline, CDR1 is MNHEY and CDR2 is SMNVEV (reference sequence). The junction had 7 bases not matched to a gene; V was cut back by 6 bases and J by 2 bases. Here the CDR3 DNA reads TGTGCCAGCAGCTACACGACAGGGGGAAACTATGGCTACACCTTC. It codes for CASSYTTGGNYGYTF.

This clonotype was counted ten times or more. The rearrangement uses TRBV7-2 and TRBJ2-2; no reliable D call. V lost 3 bases to trimming and J lost 4 bases, with 6 bases between them. Germline V CDR1 and CDR2: SGHTA, FQGNSA. The CDR3 sequence is 13 residues long. Written as DNA, the CDR3 is TGTGCCAGCAGCTTGGAACCCACCGGGGAGCTGTTTTTT. This gives the protein CASSLEPTGELFF.

This clonotype was counted ten times or more. The chain recombines TRBV9 with TRBJ2-5; D is ambiguous. Germline CDR1 is SGDLS and CDR2 is YYNGEE. The CDR3 length is 12 residues. Trimming cost V 1 base and J 5 bases, with 6 bases left between them. DNA for the CDR3: TGTGCCAGCAGCGTACTAGGGGAGACCCAGTACTTC. Encoded protein: CASSVLGETQYF.

This clonotype appeared many times. DNA for the CDR3: TGTGCCAGCAGCTGGGACAGCGGCTCCTACAATGAGCAGTTCTTC. Translated, it gives CASSWDSGSYNEQFF. This chain uses TRBV5-6 with TRBJ2-1, with 7 bases fitting TRBD1. Germline CDR1 reads SGHDT; CDR2 reads YYEEEE. The CDR3 consists of 15 residues. The V and J ends lost 3 bases and 0 bases, in that order; junction bases with no gene match: 3.

In its sample, this clonotype was seen many times. The chain employs TRBV20-1 and TRBJ1-1, with no clear D. V was pared by 6 bases and J by 6 bases, with 14 bases between. This CDR3 spans 12 amino acids. Per the germline V gene, CDR1 is DFQATT and CDR2 is SNEGSKA (reference sequence). DNA for the CDR3: TGCAGTGCCGGGGATGGGCCATCTGAAGCTTTCTTT. It encodes CSAGDGPSEAFF.

This clonotype was observed many times. The CDR3 nucleotides are TGTGCCAGCCCCTTGGGGGGGGGCCAAGAGACCCAGTACTTC. It yields the protein CASPLGGGQETQYF. This chain connects TRBV7-2 to TRBJ2-5; TRBD2 agrees at 7 bases. J gave up 1 base and V 8 bases, and 7 bases lay outside the gene matches. Germline V gene sequence: CDR1 SGHTA, CDR2 FQGNSA. This CDR3 region has 14 residues.

Ten or more counts support this clonotype. The chain uses TRBV7-2 and TRBJ1-2; D gene ambiguous. Germline V gene data show CDR1 as SGHTA and CDR2 as FQGNSA. V lost 5 bases to trimming and J lost 8 bases, with 15 bases between them. The CDR3 loop spans 13 amino acids. The CDR3 protein is CASSPSVGRGYTF. CDR3 sequence (DNA): TGTGCCAGCAGCCCGTCAGTAGGGCGGGGCTACACCTTC. The complete variable domain, with remaining parts taken from reference TRBV7-2 and TRBJ1-2, reads GAGVSQSPSNKVTEKGKDVELRCDPISGHTALYWYRQSLGQGLEFLIYFQGNSAPDKSGLPSDRFSAERTGGSVSTLTIQRTQQEDSAVYLCASSPSVGRGYTFGSGTRLTVV.

The table lists this clonotype with a few counts. The V and J genes are TRBV29-1 and TRBJ1-1; no definite D call. The CDR3 contains 14 residues. Trimming took off 1 base at V and 0 bases at J, with 9 bases between the two ends. Germline V gives CDR1 SQVTM, CDR2 ANQGSEA. CDR3 region: CSVEAEGLNTEAFF. Written as DNA, the CDR3 is TGCAGCGTTGAAGCCGAGGGCCTGAACACTGAAGCTTTCTTT.

This clonotype has more than one count but fewer than ten. The chain is built from TRBV12-5 and TRBJ1-4; no definite D call. The ends were cut back, 1 base at V and 0 bases at J, with 15 bases in the middle. The CDR3 is 18 residues long. CDR1 and CDR2 from the germline V gene are LGHNT and FRNRAP. The DNA for the CDR3 is TGTGCTAGTGGTTTGGCTACCGGCTCTGTGGCAACTAATGAAAAACTGTTTTTT. It yields the protein CASGLATGSVATNEKLFF.

The chain uses TRBV20-1 and TRBJ2-7; a weak D match, TRBD2 (7 bases). The germline V gene encodes CDR1 DFQATT and CDR2 SNEGSKA (reference sequence). V lost 4 bases, J lost 2 bases, and 18 bases lay in between. CDR3 size: 15 residues. The CDR3 DNA sequence: TGCAGTGCTAAAGGGAGGGGGGCGTCCACCTACGAGCAGTACTTC. This sequence encodes CSAKGRGASTYEQYF.

In its sample, this clonotype was seen many times. The chain couples TRBV29-1 to TRBJ1-2; TRBD1 matches 8 bases. This CDR3 contains 13 residues. Germline V lookup: CDR1 SQVTM, CDR2 ANQGSEA. V was clipped by 4 bases and J by 4 bases; unmatched bases: 5. CDR3 in DNA: TGCAGCGTTGTCCGGGACAGGATCTATGGCTACACCTTC. It yields the protein CSVVRDRIYGYTF. Using reference TRBV29-1 and TRBJ1-2 for the parts outside the CDR3, the full variable domain is SAVISQKPSRDICQRGTSLTIQCQVDSQVTMMFWYRQQPGQSLTLIATANQGSEATYESGFVIDKFPISRPNLTFSTLTVSNMSPEDSSIYLCSVVRDRIYGYTFGSGTRLTVV.

This clonotype was counted ten times or more. The chain is built from TRBV20-1 and TRBJ1-1; possibly TRBD1 for D (6 bases). Germline-derived CDR1 and CDR2 are DFQATT and SNEGSKA (reference sequence). V was trimmed by 3 bases and J by 7 bases, leaving 9 bases between them. The CDR3 loop spans 11 amino acids. The CDR3 DNA reads TGCAGTGCTAGTTTACAGGGTGAAGCTTTCTTT. It is translated as CSASLQGEAFF.

About this clonotype itself: The DNA is omitted, as the CDR3 cannot be located on it reliably, and the CDR3 follows TCRdb's listing. This rearrangement joins TRBV5-1 to TRBJ2-3; the tabulated D call, TRBD2, remains unverified against the DNA. Germline CDR1 SGHRS, CDR2 YFSETQ. The CDR3 extends over 24 residues, inclusive of both ends. The CDR3: CASSFYICSAILLEAGEPADTQYF.

CDR3: CSARDRRRADTGELFF. In nucleotides, the CDR3 is TGCAGTGCTAGAGATCGTAGGAGGGCGGACACCGGGGAGCTGTTTTTT. The chain is built from TRBV20-1 and TRBJ2-2; a possible D gene is TRBD2 (6 bases). Germline CDR1 DFQATT, CDR2 SNEGSKA (reference sequence). Trimming pared 0 bases from V and 3 bases from J, leaving 14 bases between. The length of the CDR3 is 16 residues.

The rearrangement uses TRBV20-1 and TRBJ2-2; 8 nucleotides agree with TRBD2. The CDR3 runs to 16 residues. V dropped 1 base and J dropped 0; count of bases not matched to a gene: 4. Germline V gene lookup returns CDR1 DFQATT and CDR2 SNEGSKA (reference sequence). CDR3 amino acids: CSARGSGASNTGELFF. The CDR3 DNA reads as TGCAGTGCTAGAGGTAGCGGGGCGTCGAACACCGGGGAGCTGTTTTTT.